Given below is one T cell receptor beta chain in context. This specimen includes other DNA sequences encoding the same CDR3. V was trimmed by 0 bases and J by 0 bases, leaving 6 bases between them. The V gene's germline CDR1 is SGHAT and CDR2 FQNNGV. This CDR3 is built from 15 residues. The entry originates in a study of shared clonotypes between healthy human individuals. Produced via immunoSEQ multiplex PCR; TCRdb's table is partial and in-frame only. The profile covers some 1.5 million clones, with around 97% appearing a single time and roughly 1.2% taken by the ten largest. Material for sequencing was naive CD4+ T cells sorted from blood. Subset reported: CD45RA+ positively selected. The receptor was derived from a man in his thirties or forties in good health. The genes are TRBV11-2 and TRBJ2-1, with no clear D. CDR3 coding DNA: TGTGCCAGCAGCTTAGATCGTGTCTCCTACAATGAGCAGTTCTTC. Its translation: CASSLDRVSYNEQFF.